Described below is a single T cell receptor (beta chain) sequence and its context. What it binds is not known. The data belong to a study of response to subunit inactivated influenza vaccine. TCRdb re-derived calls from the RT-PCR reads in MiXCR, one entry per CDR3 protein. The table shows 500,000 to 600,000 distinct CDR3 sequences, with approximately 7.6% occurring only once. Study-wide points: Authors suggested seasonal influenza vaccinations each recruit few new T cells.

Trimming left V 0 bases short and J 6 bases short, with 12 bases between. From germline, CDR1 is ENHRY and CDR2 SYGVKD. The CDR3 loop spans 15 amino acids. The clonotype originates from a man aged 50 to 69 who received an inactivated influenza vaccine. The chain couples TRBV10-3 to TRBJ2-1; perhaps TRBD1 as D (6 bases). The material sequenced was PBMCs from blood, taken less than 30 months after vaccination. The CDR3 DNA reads TGTGCCATCAGTGAGTCAGTCAGGGGCGTCAATGAGCAGTTCTTC. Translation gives CAISESVRGVNEQFF.